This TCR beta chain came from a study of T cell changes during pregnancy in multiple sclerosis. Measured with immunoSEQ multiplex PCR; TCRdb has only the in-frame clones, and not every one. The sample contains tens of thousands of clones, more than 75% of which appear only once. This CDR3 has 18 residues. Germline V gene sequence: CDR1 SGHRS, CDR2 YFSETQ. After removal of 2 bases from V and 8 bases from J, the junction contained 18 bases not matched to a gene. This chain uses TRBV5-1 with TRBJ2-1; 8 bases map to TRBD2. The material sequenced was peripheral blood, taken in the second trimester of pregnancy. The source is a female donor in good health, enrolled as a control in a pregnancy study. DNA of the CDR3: TGCGCCAGCAGCTTATCCGGAGCGGGGGCCTCCCGATGGGATGAGCAGTTCTTC. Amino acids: CASSLSGAGASRWDEQFF.